Each of the 4 T cell receptor beta chains below was sequenced from the same sample in a study of post-analysis software for immune sequencing data. Unique molecular identifiers were present in the TCR beta cDNA libraries. One entry per CDR3 protein results from TCRdb running MiXCR on the PCR reads. There are some 450,000 distinct CDR3 sequences in the sample; roughly 45% occur only once, and around an eighth lies in the top ten. Findings and limits, study-wide: The five TRBV segments detected at higher frequency in patients than in controls included TRBV5-6, TRBV5-1 and TRBV20-1.

These receptors have no identified antigens. Sequencing was performed on blood. These receptors came from a girl aged 10-17 years with multiple sclerosis.

This clonotype was counted a few times. This chain connects TRBV5-1 to TRBJ2-7; tentative D call: TRBD2 (6 bases). Germline CDR1 reads SGHRS; CDR2 reads YFSETQ. The CDR3 loop spans 13 amino acids. V shed 4 bases and J shed 6 bases, with 14 bases lying between them. The CDR3, as DNA: TGCGCCAGCAGCCTGGGGACTCCCAGCGAGCAGTACTTC. It translates to CASSLGTPSEQYF. Using reference TRBV5-1 and TRBJ2-7 for the parts outside the CDR3, the full variable domain is KAGVTQTPRYLIKTRGQQVTLSCSPISGHRSVSWYQQTPGQGLQFLFEYFSETQRNKGNFPGRFSGRQFSNSRSEMNVSTLELGDSALYLCASSLGTPSEQYFGPGTRLTVT.

Concerning this clonotype itself: A much larger clone differs by one base, so this may be a read error. The chain recombines TRBV7-2 with TRBJ2-7; D could derive from TRBD1 or TRBD2 (6 bases each). Trimming left V 1 base short and J 7 bases short, with 11 bases between. Germline CDR1 reads SGHTA; CDR2 reads FQGNSA. The CDR3 has 13 residues. The DNA for the CDR3 is TGTGCCAGCAGCTTAGGGGGGGACAATGAGCAGTACTTC. Translated: CASSLGGDNEQYF. Full variable domain (rest looked up from reference TRBV7-2 and TRBJ2-7): GAGVSQSPSNKVTEKGKDVELRCDPISGHTALYWYRQSLGQGLEFLIYFQGNSAPDKSGLPSDRFSAERTGGSVSTLTIQRTQQEDSAVYLCASSLGGDNEQYFGPGTRLTVT.

CDR3 DNA sequence: TGCAGTGCTAGTGAAAGCGGCAATAATTACAATGAGCAGTTCTTC. It yields the protein CSASESGNNYNEQFF. The chain recombines TRBV20-1 with TRBJ2-1, with a weak D call TRBD2 (5 bases). Trimming shortened V by 3 bases and J by 4 bases, and 16 bases separated the two germline ends. The CDR3 has 15 amino acids. Germline V lookup: CDR1 DFQATT, CDR2 SNEGSKA (reference sequence).

V is TRBV5-1 and J is TRBJ1-5, with D hard to call. V dropped 0 bases and J dropped 0 bases, with 10 bases sitting between them. Germline assignment: CDR1 SGHRS and CDR2 YFSETQ. CDR3 length equals 16 residues. CDR3 in amino acids: CASSLDSGGSNQPQHF. The CDR3 DNA follows: TGCGCCAGCAGCTTGGATTCAGGAGGTAGCAATCAGCCCCAGCATTTT.